This record concerns one T cell receptor (beta chain) sequence. Its antigen is undetermined. This specimen comes from a study of radiation and T cells in renal cell carcinoma. Libraries were prepared by immunoSEQ multiplex PCR; TCRdb keeps only in-frame clonotypes and omits some of them. Among about 130,000 clones listed, around nine tenths were seen once. The study's findings and limits: Without pretreatment biopsies, baseline tumor clonotype presence was undetermined. Top tumor clonotypes rose in blood 2 weeks post-radiation, then contracted.

Documented time point: baseline pretreatment blood. Treatment denoted: 15 Gy SBRT to primary tumor, nephrectomy 4 weeks later. Blood was sampled at baseline, 2 weeks and 4 weeks after SBRT. Sequencing used blood, obtained from a patient whose treatment included radiotherapy and nephrectomy. This receptor was taken from a woman between 50 and 59 years old with renal cell carcinoma.

This CDR3 reads CAISGWTGGDTQYF. The DNA of the CDR3 is TGTGCCATCAGTGGATGGACAGGGGGGGATACGCAGTATTTT. V is TRBV10-3 and J is TRBJ2-3, with 10 bases identical to TRBD1. The V and J ends lost 4 bases and 6 bases, in that order; junction bases with no gene match: 4. The germline V gene has CDR1 ENHRY and CDR2 SYGVKD. CDR3 length: 14 residues.